Sequencing of this T cell receptor beta chain was carried out in a study of radiation and T cells in renal cell carcinoma. As for the study in general: Nephrectomy followed 15 Gy stereotactic body radiation by 4 weeks. General study points: In blood, top tumor clones expanded by 2 weeks, shrinking by 4.

Regarding this clone: Its antigen is not known.

V was clipped by 3 bases and J by 6 bases, with 11 bases between them. CDR1 and CDR2 from the germline V gene are KGHSH and LQKENI. This CDR3 comprises 14 residues. The repertoire was sequenced with immunoSEQ multiplex PCR; TCRdb's copy has only in-frame clones and lacks some. The sample carries about 150,000 clones, around 90% recorded once. The time point here: baseline pretreatment blood. Treatment given: 15 Gy SBRT to primary tumor, nephrectomy 4 weeks later. This clonotype originated in a woman aged 70-85 years with renal cell carcinoma. The sequenced sample was blood, obtained from a patient whose treatment included radiotherapy and nephrectomy. The chain has TRBV18 and TRBJ2-2; possibly TRBD2 for D (6 bases). Here the CDR3 reads CASSPSREAGELFF. The DNA of the CDR3 is TGTGCCAGCTCACCTTCCAGGGAGGCCGGGGAGCTGTTTTTT.